The clone carrying this T cell receptor (beta chain) was seen ten or more times. The antigen is not known. The CDR3 length is 15 residues. Germline V gives CDR1 MNHEY, CDR2 SMNVEV (reference sequence). V was cut by 0 bases and J by 4 bases, with 12 bases left in between. For TCR beta, libraries came from quantitative 5'-RACE with molecular barcodes. TCRdb independently ran MiXCR on the 5' RACE reads; one entry per CDR3 protein. The table includes 150,000 to 200,000 distinct CDR3 sequences, about 9.9% detected once. This entry belongs to a study of CD8 T cells in ankylosing spondylitis. Whole-study findings and limits: Characteristic of ankylosing spondylitis blood, it appeared, was a TCR beta motif comprising about eight highly homologous variants. The clones that were linked to disease were reported to be significantly enriched in matched synovial fluid samples from ankylosing spondylitis patients. Earlier reports found some motif variants in synovial fluid and blood in reactive arthritis.

Sequencing used blood, either unsorted or a sorted T cell fraction (not recorded which). The TCR originated in a male donor with ankylosing spondylitis or in good health (not recorded which). The V and J genes are TRBV27 and TRBJ1-1, with no clear D. The CDR3 here is CASSLSGLRGTEAFF. CDR3 sequence (DNA): TGTGCCAGCAGTTTATCAGGGCTCCGGGGCACTGAAGCTTTCTTT.